This T cell receptor beta chain originates from a study of cytomegalovirus exposure and HLA in healthy donors. Findings of the study overall: Sequencing artifact likely explains a cluster of highly shared sequence variants.

The PCR was carried out with 60 Vbeta primers and 13 Jbeta primers. Method: immunoSEQ multiplex PCR; TCRdb's copy keeps in-frame clones and lacks some. The sample has under 200,000 clones, 65% to 70% seen once; the top ten hold roughly 4.4%. V lost 6 bases to trimming and J lost 6 bases, with 29 bases between them. The length of the CDR3 is 18 residues. Germline CDR1 reads WNHNN; CDR2 reads SYGVQD (reference sequence). Note on this clone: Its antigen is still unknown.

Sequencing was done on a sample of PBMCs. The chain combines TRBV10-1 with TRBJ1-1, with D tentatively TRBD1 (6 bases). The receptor comes from a woman younger than 35 in good health and CMV-seropositive. The DNA for the CDR3 is TGCGCCAGCAGACTCCACGCGACCTTCAGGGGTCCGGCTCCTGAAGCTTTCTTT. This gives the protein CASRLHATFRGPAPEAFF.